A single sample is the source of the 7 T cell receptor beta chains below, sequenced in a study of OX40 agonist ivuxolimab in advanced cancers. Repertoires were generated with immunoSEQ multiplex PCR, while TCRdb's copy carries only in-frame clones and drops some. The sample comprises 65,000 to 90,000 clones, approximately 90% of which are singletons, and about 0.53% rests with the top ten. The source was CD4+ or CD8+ T cells sorted from blood, collected in a trial of the OX40 agonist ivuxolimab. All receptors come from an adult with an advanced solid tumor such as melanoma, head and neck, liver or kidney cancer.

V usage is TRBV25-1 and J usage is TRBJ1-2; D is uncertain. The CDR3 covers 14 residues. Trimming stripped 6 bases from V and 5 bases from J, with 16 bases between. The germline V gene has CDR1 MGHDK and CDR2 SYGVNS. CDR3 residues: CASRGVGVSYGYTF. The CDR3 DNA follows: TGTGCCAGCAGGGGAGTGGGAGTCTCTTATGGCTACACCTTC.

This chain connects TRBV19 to TRBJ1-5; 9 bases match TRBD1. CDR1 and CDR2 (germline): LNHDA, SQIVND (reference sequence). This CDR3 comprises 14 residues. J gave up 9 bases and V 5 bases, and 8 bases lay outside the gene matches. The CDR3, as DNA: TGTGCCAGTAGTGCAGGACAGGGGACGCCGCCCCAGCATTTT. Its protein is CASSAGQGTPPQHF.

The V and J genes are TRBV5-4 and TRBJ1-1; a weak D match, TRBD1 (6 bases). This CDR3 region has 14 residues. V was clipped by 4 bases and J by 3 bases, with 13 bases between them. The germline V gene encodes CDR1 SGHNT and CDR2 YYREEE (reference sequence). CDR3 nucleotide sequence: TGTGCCAGCAGCAGAGCAGCAGGGGACACTGAAGCTTTCTTT. This codes for CASSRAAGDTEAFF.

The chain has TRBV5-1 and TRBJ2-7; possibly TRBD2 for D (5 bases). This CDR3 spans 15 amino acids. Germline CDR1 reads SGHRS; CDR2 reads YFSETQ. V was pared by 4 bases and J by 0 bases, with 14 bases between. CDR3 amino acids: CASSGRAGLSYEQYF. The CDR3 region has the DNA TGCGCCAGCAGCGGGCGCGCGGGTCTCTCCTACGAGCAGTACTTC.

V and J are TRBV5-1 and TRBJ2-5; the D is unclear. CDR3 size: 14 residues. V shed 1 base and J shed 5 bases, with 12 bases lying between them. Looked up from germline, CDR1 is SGHRS and CDR2 is YFSETQ. CDR3 in amino acids: CASSLYRPGETQYF. CDR3 DNA: TGCGCCAGCAGCTTGTATAGGCCCGGGGAGACCCAGTACTTC.

The chain couples TRBV30 to TRBJ2-1; 7 bases line up with TRBD1. Germline CDR1 and CDR2: GTSNPN and SVGIG (reference sequence). The trim removed 3 bases at V and 8 bases at J, leaving 10 bases unmatched. The CDR3 has 14 amino acids. CDR3 nucleotide sequence: TGTGCCTGGAGACTCTACACAACAGGGGATGAGCAGTTCTTC. Amino acids: CAWRLYTTGDEQFF.

The V gene is TRBV11-3, the J gene TRBJ2-1; D remains unclear. Germline assignment: CDR1 SGHNT and CDR2 YENEEA. The CDR3 has 13 amino acids. The germline V and J ends were trimmed by 1 base and 7 bases, with 8 bases remaining between them. This CDR3 is CASSLGLLNEQFF. Written as DNA, the CDR3 is TGTGCCAGCAGCTTAGGCCTGTTGAATGAGCAGTTCTTC.